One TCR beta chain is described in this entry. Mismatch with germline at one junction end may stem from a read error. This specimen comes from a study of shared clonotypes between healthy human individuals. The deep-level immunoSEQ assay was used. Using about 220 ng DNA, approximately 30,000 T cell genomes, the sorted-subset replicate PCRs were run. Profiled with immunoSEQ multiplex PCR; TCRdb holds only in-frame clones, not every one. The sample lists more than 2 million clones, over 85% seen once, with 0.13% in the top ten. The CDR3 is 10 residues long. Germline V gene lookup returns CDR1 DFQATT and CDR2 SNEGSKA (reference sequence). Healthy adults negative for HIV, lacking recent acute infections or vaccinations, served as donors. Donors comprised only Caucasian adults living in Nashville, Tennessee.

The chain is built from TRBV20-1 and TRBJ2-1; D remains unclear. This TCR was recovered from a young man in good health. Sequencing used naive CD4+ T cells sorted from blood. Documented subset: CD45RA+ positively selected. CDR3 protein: CSATSLVPLF. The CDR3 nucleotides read TGCAGTGCTACCTCACTCGTCCCGCTCTTC.